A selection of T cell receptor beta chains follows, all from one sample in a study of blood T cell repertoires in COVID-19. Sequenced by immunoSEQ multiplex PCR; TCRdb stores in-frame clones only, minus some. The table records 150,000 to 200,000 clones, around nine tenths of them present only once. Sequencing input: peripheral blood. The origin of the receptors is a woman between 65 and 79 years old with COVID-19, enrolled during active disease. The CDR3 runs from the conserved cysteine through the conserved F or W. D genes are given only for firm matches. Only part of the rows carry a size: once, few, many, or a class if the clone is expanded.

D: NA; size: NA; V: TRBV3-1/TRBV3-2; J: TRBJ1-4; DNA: TGTGCCAGCCGCAGGGGTGAAAAACTGTTTTTT; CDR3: CASRRGEKLFF
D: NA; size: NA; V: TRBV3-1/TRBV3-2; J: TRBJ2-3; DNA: TGTGCCAGCAGCCAAGTTTTTTATTACTGGAGCACAGATACGCAGTATTTT; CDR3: CASSQVFYYWSTDTQYF
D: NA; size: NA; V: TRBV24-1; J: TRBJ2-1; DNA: TGTGCCACCAGTGGAAGCGGCCCACAGGGATACAATGAGCAGTTCTTC; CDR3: CATSGSGPQGYNEQFF
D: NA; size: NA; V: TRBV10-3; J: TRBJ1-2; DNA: TGTGCCATCAGTGACGAAAGGTTCCAAGGGGCAGGCTACACCTTC; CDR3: CAISDERFQGAGYTF
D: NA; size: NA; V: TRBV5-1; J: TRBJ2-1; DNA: TGCGCCAGCAGCTTGGCTATGCCAGGGGATGAGCAGTTCTTC; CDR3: CASSLAMPGDEQFF
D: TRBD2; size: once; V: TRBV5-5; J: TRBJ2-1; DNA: TGTGCCAGCAGTCCCGGAGGGGTAGCGGGACGCAATGAGCAGTTCTTC; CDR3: CASSPGGVAGRNEQFF
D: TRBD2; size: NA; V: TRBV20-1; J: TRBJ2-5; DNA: TGCAGTGCTAGTCTTAGCGGGAGTTTAGAGACCCAGTACTTC; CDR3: CSASLSGSLETQYF
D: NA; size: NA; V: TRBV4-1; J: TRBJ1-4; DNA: TGCGCCAGCAGCCAAGTATGGACTGGAACTGAAAAACTGTTTTTT; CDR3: CASSQVWTGTEKLFF
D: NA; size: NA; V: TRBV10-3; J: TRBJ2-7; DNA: TGTGCCATCAGTGACAGGGGCGAGCAGTACTTC; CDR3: CAISDRGEQYF
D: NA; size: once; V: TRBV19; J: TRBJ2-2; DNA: TGTGCCAGTAGTCCCTACAGGGTGATCGGGGAGCTGTTTTTT; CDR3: CASSPYRVIGELFF
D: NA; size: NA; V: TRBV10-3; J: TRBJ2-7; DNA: TGTGCCATCAGTTCCGGGACAAAAGACTACGAGCAGTACTTC; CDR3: CAISSGTKDYEQYF
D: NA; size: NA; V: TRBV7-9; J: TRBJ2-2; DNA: TGTGCCAGCAGCTCCGACAGGAACACCGGGGAGCTGTTTTTT; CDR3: CASSSDRNTGELFF
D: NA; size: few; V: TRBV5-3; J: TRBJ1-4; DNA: TGTGCCAGAAGCTTGGCCGTGGAAAAACTGTTTTTT; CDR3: CARSLAVEKLFF
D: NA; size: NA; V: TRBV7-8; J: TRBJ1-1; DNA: TGTGCCAGCAGCTTCCTGACGGGGCTAGCGGCTGAAGCTTTCTTT; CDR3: CASSFLTGLAAEAFF
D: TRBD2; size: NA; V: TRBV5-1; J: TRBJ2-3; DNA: TGCGCCAGCAGCTCAACCGTTAGAAGCGGGGCCACAGATACGCAGTATTTT; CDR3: CASSSTVRSGATDTQYF
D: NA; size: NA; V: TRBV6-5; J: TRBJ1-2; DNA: TGTGCCAGCAGCGTTTCAGGAGCGGACTATGGCTACACCTTC; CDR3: CASSVSGADYGYTF
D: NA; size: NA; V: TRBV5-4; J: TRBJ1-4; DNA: TGTGCCAGCAGCTTGCAAGGGGGTGGCGAAAAACTGTTTTTT; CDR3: CASSLQGGGEKLFF
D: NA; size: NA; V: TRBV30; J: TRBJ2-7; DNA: TGTGCCTGGAACAGGGAGGGGGGCGCCTACGAGCAGTACTTC; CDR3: CAWNREGGAYEQYF
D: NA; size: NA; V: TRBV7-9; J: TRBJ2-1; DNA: TGTGCCAGCAGCCGCCCGAGGGATGAAGGTAGGTACAATGAGCAGTTCTTC; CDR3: CASSRPRDEGRYNEQFF
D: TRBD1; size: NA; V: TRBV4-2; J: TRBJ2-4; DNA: TGTGCCAGCAGCGACCGGGACAGGGGACTCGGGGCCAAAAACATTCAGTACTTC; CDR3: CASSDRDRGLGAKNIQYF
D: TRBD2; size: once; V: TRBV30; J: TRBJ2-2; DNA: TGTGCCTGGAGTGTTCTAGCGGGAGGGCCTGGCGGGGAGCTGTTTTTT; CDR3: CAWSVLAGGPGGELFF
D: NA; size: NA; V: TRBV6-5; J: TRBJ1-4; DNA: TGTGCCAGCAGTTACCGGGACAAGAAGGAAAAACTGTTTTTT; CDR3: CASSYRDKKEKLFF
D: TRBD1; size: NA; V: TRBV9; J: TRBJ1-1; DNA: TGTGCCAGCAGCACGGACCCTCAGGGGGACACTGAAGCTTTCTTT; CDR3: CASSTDPQGDTEAFF
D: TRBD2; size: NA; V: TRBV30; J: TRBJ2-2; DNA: TGTGCCTGGGACGCTTCGCGGGAGTCCGGGGAGCTGTTTTTT; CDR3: CAWDASRESGELFF
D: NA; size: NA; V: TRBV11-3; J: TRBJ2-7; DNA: TGTGCCAGCACCCTTAGGGGGAGCAGCTCCTACGAGCAGTACTTC; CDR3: CASTLRGSSSYEQYF
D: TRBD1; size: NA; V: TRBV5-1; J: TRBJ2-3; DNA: TGCGCCAGCAGCTTACAGGGGGATACGCAGTATTTT; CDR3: CASSLQGDTQYF
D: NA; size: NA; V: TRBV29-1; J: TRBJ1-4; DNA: TGCAGCGTTGAAGAGCCCCAGGGCGGTTGGCTGTTTTTT; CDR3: CSVEEPQGGWLFF
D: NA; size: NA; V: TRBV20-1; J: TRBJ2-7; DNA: TGCAGTGCTAGTGAAAGGGGCAGGGAACACGAGCAGTACTTC; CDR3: CSASERGREHEQYF
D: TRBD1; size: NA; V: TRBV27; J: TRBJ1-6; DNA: TGTGCCAGCAGGGGGGACAGGGGGCAATTTAATTCACCCCTCCACTTT; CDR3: CASRGDRGQFNSPLHF
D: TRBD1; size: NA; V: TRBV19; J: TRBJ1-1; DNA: TGTGCCAGTATCCCCCTCAGGGGGCGGGCAGCTTTCTTT; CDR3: CASIPLRGRAAFF
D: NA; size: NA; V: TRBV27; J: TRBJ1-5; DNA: TGTGCCAGCAGTTGGGGTGGAGGGAGCAATCAGCCCCAGCATTTT; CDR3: CASSWGGGSNQPQHF
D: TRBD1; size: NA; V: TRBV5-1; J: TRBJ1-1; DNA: TGCGCCAGCAGCCCCAAACCGACAGGGTCTATGACTGAAGCTTTCTTT; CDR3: CASSPKPTGSMTEAFF
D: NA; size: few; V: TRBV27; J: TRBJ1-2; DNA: TGTGCCAGCAGAAACAGGGTCGGCTACACCTTC; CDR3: CASRNRVGYTF
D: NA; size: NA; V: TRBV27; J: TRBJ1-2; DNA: TGTGCCAGCAGTCCCGGTGTCAGGGTATTCGTTGGCTACACCTTC; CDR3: CASSPGVRVFVGYTF
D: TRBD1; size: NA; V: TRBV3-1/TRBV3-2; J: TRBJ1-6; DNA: TGTGCCAGCAGCCAAGAGGACAGGGCGAGTTTCAATAATTCACCCCTCCACTTT; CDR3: CASSQEDRASFNNSPLHF
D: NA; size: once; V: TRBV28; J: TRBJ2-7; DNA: TGTGCCAGCAGTACTATTTCCGGTTACTCCTACGAGCAGTACTTC; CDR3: CASSTISGYSYEQYF
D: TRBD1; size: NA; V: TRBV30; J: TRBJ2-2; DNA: TGTGCCTGGAGTGTACCGGCAGGGGGCGCGGTCGGGGAGCTGTTTTTT; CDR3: CAWSVPAGGAVGELFF
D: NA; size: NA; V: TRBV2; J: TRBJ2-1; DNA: TGTGCCAGCATGGCAGGGTCGCCTTCAAATGAGCAGTTCTTC; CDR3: CASMAGSPSNEQFF
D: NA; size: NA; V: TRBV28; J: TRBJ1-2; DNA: TGTGCCAGCAATGCACGACTTAACTATGGCTACACCTTC; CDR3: CASNARLNYGYTF
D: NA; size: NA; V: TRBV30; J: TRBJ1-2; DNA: TGTGCCTGGGGCGGTGGCTATGGCTACACCTTC; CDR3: CAWGGGYGYTF
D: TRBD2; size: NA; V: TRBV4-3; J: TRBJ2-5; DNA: TGCGCCAGCAGCCAAGGACTAGCGGGAGGGCCCCAAGAGACCCAGTACTTC; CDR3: CASSQGLAGGPQETQYF
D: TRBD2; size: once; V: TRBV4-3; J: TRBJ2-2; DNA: TGCGCCAGCAGCCAAGACCGGGGGAGGGACACCGGGGAGCTGTTTTTT; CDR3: CASSQDRGRDTGELFF
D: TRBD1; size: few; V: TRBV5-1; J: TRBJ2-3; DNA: TGCGCCAGCAGCCCGGGACAGAGCACAGATACGCAGTATTTT; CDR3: CASSPGQSTDTQYF
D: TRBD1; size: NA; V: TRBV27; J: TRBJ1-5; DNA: TGTGCCAGCAGTCGACAGGGAAGTTATCAGCCCCAGCATTTT; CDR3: CASSRQGSYQPQHF
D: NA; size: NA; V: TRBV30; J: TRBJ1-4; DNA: TGTGCCTGGAGTGGACAGGCCCCGAATGAAAAACTGTTTTTT; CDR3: CAWSGQAPNEKLFF
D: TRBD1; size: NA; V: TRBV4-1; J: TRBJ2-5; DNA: TGCGCCAGCAGCGGAGAACGGACAGGAGAGACCCAGTACTTC; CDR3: CASSGERTGETQYF
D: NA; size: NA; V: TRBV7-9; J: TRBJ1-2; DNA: TGTGCCAGCAGCTTAGCAACGGACAGCCACTATGGCTACACCTTC; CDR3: CASSLATDSHYGYTF